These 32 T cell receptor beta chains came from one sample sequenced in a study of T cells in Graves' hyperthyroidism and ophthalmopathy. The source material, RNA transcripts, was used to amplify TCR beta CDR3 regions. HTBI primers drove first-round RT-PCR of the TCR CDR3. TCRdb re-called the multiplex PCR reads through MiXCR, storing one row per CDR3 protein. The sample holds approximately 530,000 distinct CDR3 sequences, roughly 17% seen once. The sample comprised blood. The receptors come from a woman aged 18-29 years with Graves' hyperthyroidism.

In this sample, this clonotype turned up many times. CDR3 DNA: TGTGCCAGCGGGACAGGGATAGAAATGCTGGCTTTCTTT. Translating gives CASGTGIEMLAFF. The chain has TRBV28 and TRBJ1-1; 9 bases agree with TRBD1. Germline CDR1 MDHEN, CDR2 SYDVKM. This CDR3 has 13 residues. Trimming removed 8 bases from V and 11 bases from J; junction bases left unmatched: 12.

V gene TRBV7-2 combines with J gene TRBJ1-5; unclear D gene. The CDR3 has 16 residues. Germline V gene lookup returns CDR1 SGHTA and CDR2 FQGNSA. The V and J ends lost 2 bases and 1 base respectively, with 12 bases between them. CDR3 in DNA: TGTGCCAGCAGCTTAATGGGCAGGAAAAGCAATCAGCCCCAGCATTTT. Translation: CASSLMGRKSNQPQHF.

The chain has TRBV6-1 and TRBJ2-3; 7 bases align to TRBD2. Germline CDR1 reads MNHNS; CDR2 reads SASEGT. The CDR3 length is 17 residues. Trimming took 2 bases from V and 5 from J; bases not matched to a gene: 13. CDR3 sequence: CASSESPPGLVRDTQYF. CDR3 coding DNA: TGTGCCAGCAGTGAAAGTCCGCCCGGACTAGTGAGAGATACGCAGTATTTT.

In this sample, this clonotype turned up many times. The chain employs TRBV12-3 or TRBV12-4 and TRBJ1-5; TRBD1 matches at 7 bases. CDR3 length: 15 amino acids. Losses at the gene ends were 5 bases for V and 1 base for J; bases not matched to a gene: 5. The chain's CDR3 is CASSLLQGSNQPQHF. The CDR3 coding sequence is TGTGCCAGCAGTCTCTTACAGGGGAGCAATCAGCCCCAGCATTTT.

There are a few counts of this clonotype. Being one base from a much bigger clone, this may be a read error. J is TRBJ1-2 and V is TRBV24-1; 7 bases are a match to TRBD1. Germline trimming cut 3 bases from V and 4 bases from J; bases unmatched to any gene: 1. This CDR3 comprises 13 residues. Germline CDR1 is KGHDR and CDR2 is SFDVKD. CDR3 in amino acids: CATSDRQGYGYTF. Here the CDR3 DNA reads TGTGCCACCAGTGATCGACAGGGCTATGGCTACACCTTC.

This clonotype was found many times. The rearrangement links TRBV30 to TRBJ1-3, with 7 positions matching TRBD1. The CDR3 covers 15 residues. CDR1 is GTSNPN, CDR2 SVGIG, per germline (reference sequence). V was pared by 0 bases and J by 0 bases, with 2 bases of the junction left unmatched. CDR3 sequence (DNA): TGTGCCTGGAGTGTGACAGGGTTCTCTGGAAACACCATATATTTT. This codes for CAWSVTGFSGNTIYF.

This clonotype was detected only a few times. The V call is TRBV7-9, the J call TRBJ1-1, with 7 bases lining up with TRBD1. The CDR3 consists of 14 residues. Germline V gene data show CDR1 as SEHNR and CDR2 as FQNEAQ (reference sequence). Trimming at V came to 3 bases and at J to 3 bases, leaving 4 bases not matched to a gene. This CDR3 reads CASSLGQKHTEAFF. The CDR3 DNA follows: TGTGCCAGCAGCTTGGGACAGAAGCACACTGAAGCTTTCTTT.

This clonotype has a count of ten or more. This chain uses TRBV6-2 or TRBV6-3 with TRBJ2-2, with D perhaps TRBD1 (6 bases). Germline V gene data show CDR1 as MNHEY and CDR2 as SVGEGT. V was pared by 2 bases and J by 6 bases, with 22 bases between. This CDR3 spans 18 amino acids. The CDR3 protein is CASSYLGAGPTGAGELFF. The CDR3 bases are TGTGCCAGCAGTTACCTGGGGGCAGGGCCAACCGGGGCCGGGGAGCTGTTTTTT.

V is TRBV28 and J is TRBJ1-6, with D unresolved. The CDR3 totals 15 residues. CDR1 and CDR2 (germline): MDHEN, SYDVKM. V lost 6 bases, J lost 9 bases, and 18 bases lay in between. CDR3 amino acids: CASRTPAVGSSPLHF. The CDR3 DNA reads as TGTGCCAGCAGAACTCCAGCTGTGGGTAGTTCACCCCTCCACTTT.

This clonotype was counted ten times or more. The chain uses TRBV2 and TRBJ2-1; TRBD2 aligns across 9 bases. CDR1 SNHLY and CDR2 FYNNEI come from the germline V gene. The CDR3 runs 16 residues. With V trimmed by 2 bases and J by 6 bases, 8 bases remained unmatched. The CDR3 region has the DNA TGTGCCAGCAGTGAATTTGTGACTAGCGGAACCAATGAGCAGTTCTTC. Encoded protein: CASSEFVTSGTNEQFF.

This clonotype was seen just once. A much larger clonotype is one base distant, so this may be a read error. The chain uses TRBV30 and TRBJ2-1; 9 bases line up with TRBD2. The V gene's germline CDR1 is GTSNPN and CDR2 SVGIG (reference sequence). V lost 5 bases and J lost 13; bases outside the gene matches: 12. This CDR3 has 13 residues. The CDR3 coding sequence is TGTGCCTGGCTTAGCGGGAGTGGAGGTGACCAGTTCTTC. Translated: CAWLSGSGGDQFF.

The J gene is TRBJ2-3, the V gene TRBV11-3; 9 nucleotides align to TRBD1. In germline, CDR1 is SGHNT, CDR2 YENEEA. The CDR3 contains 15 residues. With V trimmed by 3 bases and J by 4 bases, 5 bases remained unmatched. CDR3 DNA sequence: TGTGCCAGCAGCTTGGAGGGACAGGGTTCAGATACGCAGTATTTT. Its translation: CASSLEGQGSDTQYF.

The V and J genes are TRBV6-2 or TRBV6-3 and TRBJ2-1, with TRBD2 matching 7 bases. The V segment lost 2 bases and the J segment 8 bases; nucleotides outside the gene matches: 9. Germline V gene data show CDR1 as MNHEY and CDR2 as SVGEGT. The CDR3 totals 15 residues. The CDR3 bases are TGTGCCAGCAGTTACGTCGGACTAGGAGGGGATGAGCAGTTCTTC. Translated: CASSYVGLGGDEQFF.

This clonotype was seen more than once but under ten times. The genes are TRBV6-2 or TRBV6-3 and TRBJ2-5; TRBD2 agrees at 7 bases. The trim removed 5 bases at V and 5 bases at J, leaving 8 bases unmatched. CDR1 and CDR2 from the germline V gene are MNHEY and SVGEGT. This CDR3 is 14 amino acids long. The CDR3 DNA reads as TGTGCCAGCAGTGCCGGGACTAAAGAGGAGACCCAGTACTTC. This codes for CASSAGTKEETQYF.

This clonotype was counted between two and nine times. The CDR3 nucleotides are TGCGCCAGCAGCCAAGGATTGCGGGGCTACGAGCAGTACTTC. Translating it yields CASSQGLRGYEQYF. V gene TRBV4-1 combines with J gene TRBJ2-7, with D perhaps matching TRBD2 (6 bases). Germline values: CDR1 MGHRA, CDR2 YSYEKL. The CDR3 totals 14 residues. Between the trimmed V and J ends, which lost 1 base and 3 bases, there was a span of 10 bases.

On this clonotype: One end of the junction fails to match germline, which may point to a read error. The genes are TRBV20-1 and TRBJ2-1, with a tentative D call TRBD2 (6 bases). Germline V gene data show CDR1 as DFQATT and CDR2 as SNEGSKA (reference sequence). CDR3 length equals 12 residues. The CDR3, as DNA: TGCAGTGCTAGCGGGAGTGGCCATGAGCAGCTCTTC. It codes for CSASGSGHEQLF.

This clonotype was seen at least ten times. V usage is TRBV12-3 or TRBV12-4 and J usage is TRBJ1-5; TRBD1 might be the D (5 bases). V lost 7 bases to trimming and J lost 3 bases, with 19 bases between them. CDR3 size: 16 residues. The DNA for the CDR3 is TGTGCCAGCATGTTGGCGGCAGGACATTTCAATCAGCCCCAGCATTTT. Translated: CASMLAAGHFNQPQHF.

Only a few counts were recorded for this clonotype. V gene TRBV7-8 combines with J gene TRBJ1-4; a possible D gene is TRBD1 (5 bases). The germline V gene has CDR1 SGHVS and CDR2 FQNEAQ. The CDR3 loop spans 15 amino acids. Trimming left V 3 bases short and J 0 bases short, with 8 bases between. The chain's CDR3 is CASSFRESTNEKLFF. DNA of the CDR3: TGTGCCAGCAGCTTCAGGGAGTCAACTAATGAAAAACTGTTTTTT.

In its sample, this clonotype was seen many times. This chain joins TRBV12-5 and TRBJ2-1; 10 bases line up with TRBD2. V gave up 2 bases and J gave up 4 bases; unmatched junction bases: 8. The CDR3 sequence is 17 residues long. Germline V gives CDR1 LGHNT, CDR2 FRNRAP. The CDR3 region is CASGLSLGTSEYNEQFF. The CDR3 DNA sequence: TGTGCTAGTGGTTTGAGTCTGGGGACTAGCGAGTACAATGAGCAGTTCTTC.

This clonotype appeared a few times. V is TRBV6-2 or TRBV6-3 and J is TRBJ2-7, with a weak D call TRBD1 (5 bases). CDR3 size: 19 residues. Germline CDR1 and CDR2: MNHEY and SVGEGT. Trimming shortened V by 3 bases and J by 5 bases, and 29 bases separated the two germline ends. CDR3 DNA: TGTGCCAGCAGTTATAGGGGAATTGGACGGCCAGAGAAGCAGCACGAGCAGTACTTC. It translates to CASSYRGIGRPEKQHEQYF.

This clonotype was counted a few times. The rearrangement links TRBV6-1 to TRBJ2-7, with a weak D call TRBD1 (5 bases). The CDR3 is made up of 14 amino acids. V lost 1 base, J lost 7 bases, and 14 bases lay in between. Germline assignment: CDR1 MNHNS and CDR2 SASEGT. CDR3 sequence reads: CASSEVTRAREQYF. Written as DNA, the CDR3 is TGTGCCAGCAGTGAAGTCACCAGGGCTCGAGAGCAGTACTTC.

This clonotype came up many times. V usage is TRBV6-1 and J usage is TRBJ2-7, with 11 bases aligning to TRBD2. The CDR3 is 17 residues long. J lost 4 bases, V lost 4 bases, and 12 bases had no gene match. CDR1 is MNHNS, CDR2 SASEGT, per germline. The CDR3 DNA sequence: TGTGCCAGCAGTGCCCCAGGGGGGCTAGCGGGGGGTTACGAGCAGTACTTC. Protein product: CASSAPGGLAGGYEQYF.

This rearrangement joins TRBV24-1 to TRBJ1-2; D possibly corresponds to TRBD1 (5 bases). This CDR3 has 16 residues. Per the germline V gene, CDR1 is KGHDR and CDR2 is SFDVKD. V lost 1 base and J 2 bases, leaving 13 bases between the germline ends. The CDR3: CATSDFRRGENYGYTF. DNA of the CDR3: TGTGCCACCAGTGATTTTCGTAGGGGAGAGAACTATGGCTACACCTTC.

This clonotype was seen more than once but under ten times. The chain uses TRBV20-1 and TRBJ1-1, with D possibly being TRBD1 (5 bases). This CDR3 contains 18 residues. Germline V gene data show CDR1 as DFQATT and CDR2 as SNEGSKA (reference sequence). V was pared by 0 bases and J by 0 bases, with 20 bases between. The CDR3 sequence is CSARDPLRQGVVNTEAFF. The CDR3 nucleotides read TGCAGTGCTAGAGATCCCCTCCGTCAGGGTGTAGTGAACACTGAAGCTTTCTTT.

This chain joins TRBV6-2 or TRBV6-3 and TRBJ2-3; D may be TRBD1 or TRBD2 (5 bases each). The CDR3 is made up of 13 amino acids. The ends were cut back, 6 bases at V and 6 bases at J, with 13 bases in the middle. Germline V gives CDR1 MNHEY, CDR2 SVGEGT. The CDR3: CASRRDQLDTQYF. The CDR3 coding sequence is TGTGCCAGCAGAAGGGACCAATTGGATACGCAGTATTTT.

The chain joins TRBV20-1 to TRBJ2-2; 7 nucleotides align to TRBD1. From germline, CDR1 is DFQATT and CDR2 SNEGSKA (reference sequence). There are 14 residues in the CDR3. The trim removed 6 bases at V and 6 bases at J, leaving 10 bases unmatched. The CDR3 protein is CSAQGDRLAGELFF. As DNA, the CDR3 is TGCAGTGCGCAGGGGGATAGGCTCGCCGGGGAGCTGTTTTTT.

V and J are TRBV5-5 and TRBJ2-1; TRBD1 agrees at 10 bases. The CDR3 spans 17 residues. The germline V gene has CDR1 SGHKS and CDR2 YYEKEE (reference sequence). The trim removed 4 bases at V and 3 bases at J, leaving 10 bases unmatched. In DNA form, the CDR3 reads TGTGCCAGCAGCCTGACAGGGGGCGGACTCAACTACAATGAGCAGTTCTTC. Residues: CASSLTGGGLNYNEQFF.

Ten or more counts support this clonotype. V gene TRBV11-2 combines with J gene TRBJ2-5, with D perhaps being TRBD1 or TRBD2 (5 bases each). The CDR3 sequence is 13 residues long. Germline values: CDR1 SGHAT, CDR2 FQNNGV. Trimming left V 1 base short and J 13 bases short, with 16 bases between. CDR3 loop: CASSLGGTQKRYF. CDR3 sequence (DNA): TGTGCCAGCAGCTTAGGGGGGACCCAAAAAAGGTACTTC.

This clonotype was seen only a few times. DNA of the CDR3: TGTGCCAGCAGCCCCTCGGGGGGGCGCGACTATGGCTACACCTTC. Residues: CASSPSGGRDYGYTF. This chain uses TRBV6-2 or TRBV6-3 with TRBJ1-2; weak D call: TRBD1 (6 bases). Trimming removed 6 bases from V and 3 bases from J, with 17 bases in between. The germline gives CDR1 MNHEY, CDR2 SVGEGT. The CDR3 loop spans 15 amino acids.

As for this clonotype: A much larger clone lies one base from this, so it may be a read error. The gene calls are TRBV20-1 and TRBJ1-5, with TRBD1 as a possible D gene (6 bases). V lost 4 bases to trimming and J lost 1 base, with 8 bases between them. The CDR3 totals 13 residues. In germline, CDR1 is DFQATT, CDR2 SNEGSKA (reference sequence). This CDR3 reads CSATGESNQPQHF. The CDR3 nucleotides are TGCAGTGCTACAGGGGAGAGCAATCAGCCCCAGCATTTT.

In DNA form, the CDR3 reads TGCAGTGCGACCGGGACTAGGAGCACAGATACGCAGTATTTT. Translated: CSATGTRSTDTQYF. This chain uses TRBV20-1 with TRBJ2-3; TRBD2 matches 8 bases. V trimming: 6 bases; J trimming: 0 bases; junction bases outside the gene matches: 5. Germline V gene lookup returns CDR1 DFQATT and CDR2 SNEGSKA (reference sequence). The CDR3 length is 14 residues.

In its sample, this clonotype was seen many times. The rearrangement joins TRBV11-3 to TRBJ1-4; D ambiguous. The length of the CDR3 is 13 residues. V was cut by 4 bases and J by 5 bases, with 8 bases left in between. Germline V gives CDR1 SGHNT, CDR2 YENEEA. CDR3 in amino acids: CASSSDLNEKLFF. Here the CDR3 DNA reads TGTGCCAGCAGCTCGGACCTAAATGAAAAACTGTTTTTT.